The entry below describes one T cell receptor beta chain. This specimen belongs to a study of chemoradiotherapy in HPV16-positive cancers. V lost 0 bases to trimming and J lost 8 bases, with 11 bases between them. Germline CDR1 is MGHRA and CDR2 is YSYEKL. The CDR3 runs to 14 residues. The protocol was immunoSEQ multiplex PCR, while the TCRdb copy is restricted to in-frame clones and leaves out a portion. Here the sample spans 20,000 to 25,000 clones, approximately 89% being singletons. The chain has TRBV4-1 and TRBJ2-1; possible D gene TRBD1, 6 bases. The source of this sequence is a human donor with HPV-associated anogenital cancer. The sample here was blood, taken from a patient who underwent chemoradiotherapy. The CDR3 nucleotides are TGCGCCAGCAGCCAAGAGGGCAGGGGCCATGAGCAGTTCTTC. It translates to CASSQEGRGHEQFF.